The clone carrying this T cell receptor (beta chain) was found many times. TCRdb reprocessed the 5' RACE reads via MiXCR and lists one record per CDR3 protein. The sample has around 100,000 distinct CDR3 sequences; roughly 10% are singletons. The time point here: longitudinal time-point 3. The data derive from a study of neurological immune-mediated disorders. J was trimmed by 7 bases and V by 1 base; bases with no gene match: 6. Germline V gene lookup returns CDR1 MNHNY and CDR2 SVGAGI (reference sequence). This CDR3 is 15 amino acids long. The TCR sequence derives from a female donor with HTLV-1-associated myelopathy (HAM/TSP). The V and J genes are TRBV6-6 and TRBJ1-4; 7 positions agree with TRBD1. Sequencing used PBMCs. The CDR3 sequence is CASSYFSGGGEKLFF. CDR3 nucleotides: TGTGCCAGCAGTTACTTCTCAGGGGGAGGTGAAAAACTGTTTTTT.